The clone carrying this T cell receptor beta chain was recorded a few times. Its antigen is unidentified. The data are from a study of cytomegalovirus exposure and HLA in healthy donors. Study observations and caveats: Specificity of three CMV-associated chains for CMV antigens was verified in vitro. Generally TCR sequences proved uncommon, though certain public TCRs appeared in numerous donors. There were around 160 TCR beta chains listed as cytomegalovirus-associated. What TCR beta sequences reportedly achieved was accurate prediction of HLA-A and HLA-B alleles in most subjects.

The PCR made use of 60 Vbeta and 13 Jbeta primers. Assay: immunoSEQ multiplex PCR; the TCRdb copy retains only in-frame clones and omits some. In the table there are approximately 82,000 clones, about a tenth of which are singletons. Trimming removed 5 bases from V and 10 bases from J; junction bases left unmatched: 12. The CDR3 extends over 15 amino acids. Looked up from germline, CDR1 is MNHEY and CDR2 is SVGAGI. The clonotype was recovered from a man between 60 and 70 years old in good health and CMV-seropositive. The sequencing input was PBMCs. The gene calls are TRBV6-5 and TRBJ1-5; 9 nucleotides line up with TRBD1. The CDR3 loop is CASSLGQGGDEPQHF. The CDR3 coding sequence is TGTGCCAGCAGTCTGGGACAGGGAGGTGACGAACCCCAGCATTTT.